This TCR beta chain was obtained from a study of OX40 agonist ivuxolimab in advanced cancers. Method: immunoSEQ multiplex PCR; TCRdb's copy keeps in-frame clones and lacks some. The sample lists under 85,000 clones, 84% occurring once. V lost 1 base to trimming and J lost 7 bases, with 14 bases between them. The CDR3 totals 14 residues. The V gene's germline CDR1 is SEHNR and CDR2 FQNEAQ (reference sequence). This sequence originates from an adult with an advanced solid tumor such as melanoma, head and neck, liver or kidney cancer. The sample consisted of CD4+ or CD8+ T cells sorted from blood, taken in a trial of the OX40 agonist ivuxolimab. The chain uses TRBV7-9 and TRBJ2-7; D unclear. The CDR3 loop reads CASSLGGLAEEQYF. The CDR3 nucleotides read TGTGCCAGCAGCTTAGGCGGCCTCGCGGAAGAGCAGTACTTC.